One and the same sample provided the 27 T cell receptor beta chains below, sequenced in a study of T cell responses to AZD1222 COVID-19 vaccine. The repertoire was sequenced with immunoSEQ multiplex PCR; TCRdb's copy has only in-frame clones and lacks some. The table lists over 130,000 clones, 90% of them singletons. The source was peripheral blood, collected 28 days after the second AZD1222 dose. These receptor sequences come from an adult who received the AZD1222 COVID-19 vaccine.

The chain employs TRBV5-1 and TRBJ2-7; D possibly corresponds to TRBD1 (5 bases). V lost 4 bases, J lost 2 bases, and 13 bases lay in between. Germline V lookup: CDR1 SGHRS, CDR2 YFSETQ. CDR3 length: 14 amino acids. Here the CDR3 reads CASSDRQRPYEQYF. As DNA, the CDR3 is TGCGCCAGCAGCGATAGACAGAGACCCTACGAGCAGTACTTC.

For this clone: Additional DNA sequences in this sample encode the identical CDR3. The chain has TRBV27 and TRBJ2-1; TRBD1 is a possible D gene (5 bases). V lost 5 bases and J 9 bases, leaving 11 bases between the germline ends. Germline V gives CDR1 MNHEY, CDR2 SMNVEV (reference sequence). CDR3 length: 12 amino acids. The CDR3 DNA reads TGTGCCAGCAGTCCGCAGGGTGGTGAGCAGTTCTTC. This codes for CASSPQGGEQFF.

The V and J genes are TRBV7-6 and TRBJ2-7, with a weak D call TRBD1 (5 bases). From germline, CDR1 is SGHVS and CDR2 FNYEAQ. The ends were cut back, 2 bases at V and 5 bases at J, with 10 bases in the middle. This CDR3 spans 13 amino acids. CDR3 residues: CASSLYQGNEQYF. The CDR3 nucleotides are TGTGCCAGCAGCTTATACCAGGGCAACGAGCAGTACTTC.

The genes are TRBV7-9 and TRBJ1-6; D remains ambiguous. The V gene lost 4 bases and the J gene lost 5 bases, with 12 bases spanning the gap. Germline-derived CDR1 and CDR2 are SEHNR and FQNEAQ (reference sequence). The CDR3 is 15 amino acids. In nucleotides, the CDR3 is TGTGCCAGCAGCTCCCTGGAACCAGATAATTCACCCCTCCACTTT. Amino acids: CASSSLEPDNSPLHF.

This sequence joins TRBV15 and TRBJ2-7; D uncertain. The germline V gene encodes CDR1 LNHNV and CDR2 YYDKDF (reference sequence). The CDR3 runs 12 residues. V lost 5 bases and J lost 3, with 8 bases in between. The CDR3: CATSQDFYEQYF. The CDR3 DNA is TGTGCCACCAGCCAAGACTTCTACGAGCAGTACTTC.

This chain connects TRBV5-1 to TRBJ1-4; TRBD1 matches 8 bases. The CDR3 is 15 amino acids. Germline CDR1 SGHRS, CDR2 YFSETQ. Trimming removed 5 bases from V and 2 bases from J; junction bases left unmatched: 5. CDR3: CASSYTGGTNEKLFF. In DNA form, the CDR3 reads TGCGCCAGCAGTTATACAGGGGGGACTAATGAAAAACTGTTTTTT.

In DNA form, the CDR3 reads TGTGCCAGCTCACCGACGGACAGGGGGCAAACTAATGAAAAACTGTTTTTT. Amino acid sequence: CASSPTDRGQTNEKLFF. This chain connects TRBV18 to TRBJ1-4; 11 bases are a match to TRBD1. Trimming took 3 bases from V and 1 from J; bases not matched to a gene: 4. Germline loops: CDR1 KGHSH, CDR2 LQKENI. CDR3 size: 17 residues.

The chain has TRBV15 and TRBJ1-4; D possibly corresponds to TRBD1 (5 bases). The CDR3 covers 13 residues. Germline CDR1 and CDR2: LNHNV and YYDKDF (reference sequence). Trimming stripped 3 bases from V and 7 bases from J, with 9 bases between. The CDR3 DNA is TGTGCCACCAGCAGGACAGTTTTTGAAAAACTGTTTTTT. As protein: CATSRTVFEKLFF.

The chain links TRBV15 to TRBJ1-4, with D tentatively TRBD1 (6 bases). This CDR3 is built from 14 residues. The germline gives CDR1 LNHNV, CDR2 YYDKDF (reference sequence). V gave up 1 base and J gave up 7 bases, with 10 bases separating them. Here the CDR3 reads CATSRAGGGEKLFF. Here the CDR3 DNA reads TGTGCCACCAGCAGAGCCGGGGGCGGTGAAAAACTGTTTTTT. The variable domain in full, completed from reference TRBV15 and TRBJ1-4, reads DAMVIQNPRYQVTQFGKPVTLSCSQTLNHNVMYWYQQKSSQAPKLLFHYYDKDFNNEADTPDNFQSRRPNTSFCFLDIRSPGLGDTAMYLCATSRAGGGEKLFFGSGTQLSVL.

V usage is TRBV5-6 and J usage is TRBJ2-7; D may be TRBD1 (5 bases). Germline V gene lookup returns CDR1 SGHDT and CDR2 YYEEEE. Trimming left V 2 bases short and J 2 bases short, with 8 bases between. The CDR3 contains 13 residues. The CDR3 sequence: CASSFDRAYEQYF. The CDR3, as DNA: TGTGCCAGCAGCTTTGACAGAGCCTACGAGCAGTACTTC.

The table lists this clone with a count of one. The DNA for the CDR3 is TGTGCCAGCAGTTTAACCCCATCCCGCACTGAAGCTTTCTTT. It encodes CASSLTPSRTEAFF. The chain has TRBV27 and TRBJ1-1; no clear D gene. CDR3 length: 14 amino acids. Between the trimmed V and J ends, which lost 2 bases and 4 bases, there was a span of 11 bases. The V gene's germline CDR1 is MNHEY and CDR2 SMNVEV (reference sequence).

The chain combines TRBV3-1 (or the pseudogene TRBV3-2) with TRBJ1-2; D perhaps matches TRBD1 (5 bases). Trimming left V 0 bases short and J 6 bases short, with 14 bases between. CDR3 size: 15 residues. Germline lookup yields CDR1 LGHDT and CDR2 YNNKEL (reference sequence). The CDR3 sequence is CASSQDFEAGDGYTF. The CDR3 bases are TGTGCCAGCAGCCAAGACTTCGAGGCGGGGGATGGCTACACCTTC.

V gene TRBV30 combines with J gene TRBJ1-1, with a tentative D call TRBD1 (5 bases). The CDR3 sequence is 14 residues long. Germline V gene sequence: CDR1 GTSNPN, CDR2 SVGIG (reference sequence). The V gene lost 0 bases and the J gene lost 6 bases, with 14 bases spanning the gap. As DNA, the CDR3 is TGTGCCTGGAGTGTAGTAATTGGGGGTGCTGAAGCTTTCTTT. Protein product: CAWSVVIGGAEAFF.

Written as DNA, the CDR3 is TGTGCCAGCAGCCCCCGGGGACAGGGACCCCTCGTCTCTGGAAACACCATATATTTT. It yields the protein CASSPRGQGPLVSGNTIYF. The genes are TRBV7-8 and TRBJ1-3, with 9 bases aligning to TRBD1. The germline V gene encodes CDR1 SGHVS and CDR2 FQNEAQ. Unmatched junction bases numbered 14, after V lost 5 bases and J lost 0 bases. The CDR3 covers 19 residues. Based on the CDR3 plus reference TRBV7-8 and TRBJ1-3, the full variable domain is GAGVSQSPRYKVAKRGQDVALRCDPISGHVSLFWYQQALGQGPEFLTYFQNEAQLDKSGLPSDRFFAERPEGSVSTLKIQRTQQEDSAVYLCASSPRGQGPLVSGNTIYFGEGSWLTVV.

CDR3 DNA: TGTGCCAGCAGTATTGACGGGGGGTCTGGAAACACCATATATTTT. Translating gives CASSIDGGSGNTIYF. This sequence joins TRBV2 and TRBJ1-3; TRBD1 might be the D (5 bases). This CDR3 comprises 15 residues. Trimming shortened V by 5 bases and J by 1 base, and 12 bases separated the two germline ends. Germline values: CDR1 SNHLY, CDR2 FYNNEI.

The chain has TRBV19 and TRBJ2-1, with D possibly matching TRBD2 (5 bases). The germline V gene encodes CDR1 LNHDA and CDR2 SQIVND (reference sequence). Trimming took 3 bases from V and 5 from J, leaving 5 bases between them. CDR3 length: 12 amino acids. The CDR3 nucleotides read TGTGCCAGTAGTATGGGAGACAATGAGCAGTTCTTC. As protein: CASSMGDNEQFF.

J is TRBJ2-1 and V is TRBV5-1; D might be TRBD1 (6 bases). CDR3 size: 14 residues. V was cut by 2 bases and J by 8 bases, with 14 bases left in between. Germline V gives CDR1 SGHRS, CDR2 YFSETQ. The CDR3 spells CASSFSGVDYEQFF. CDR3 in DNA: TGCGCCAGCAGCTTTTCAGGGGTAGATTATGAGCAGTTCTTC.

In this sample, this clone turned up a few times. This chain connects TRBV28 to TRBJ1-1, with unresolved D. V lost 7 bases and J 4 bases, leaving 13 bases between the germline ends. CDR1 MDHEN and CDR2 SYDVKM come from the germline V gene. There are 13 residues in the CDR3. The CDR3 nucleotides read TGTGCCAGCATCCAGCGTCACGGCACTGAAGCTTTCTTT. This encodes CASIQRHGTEAFF. The entire variable domain, with the rest obtained from reference TRBV28 and TRBJ1-1, is as follows: DVKVTQSSRYLVKRTGEKVFLECVQDMDHENMFWYRQDPGLGLRLIYFSYDVKMKEKGDIPEGYSVSREKKERFSLILESASTNQTSMYLCASIQRHGTEAFFGQGTRLTVV.

The CDR3 DNA reads TGTGCCAGCAGCCGAGACAGGGCTGGTGAGCAGTTCTTC. Amino acid sequence: CASSRDRAGEQFF. J is TRBJ2-1 and V is TRBV7-7, with 7 bases fitting TRBD1. Trimming at V came to 5 bases and at J to 9 bases, leaving 7 bases not matched to a gene. Germline V gene lookup returns CDR1 SSHAT and CDR2 FNYEAQ (reference sequence). This CDR3 has 13 amino acids.

The sample holds a few counts of this clone. The chain recombines TRBV6-4 with TRBJ2-2, with D unclear. Per the germline V gene, CDR1 is MRHNA and CDR2 is SNTAGT. CDR3 length: 17 residues. V was cut by 0 bases and J by 1 base, with 12 bases left in between. CDR3 DNA sequence: TGTGCCAGCAGTGACTCGAGTCTGGTAGTGAACACCGGGGAGCTGTTTTTT. Amino acids: CASSDSSLVVNTGELFF.

The chain uses TRBV5-4 and TRBJ2-2, with D possibly TRBD2 on 5 matching bases. The CDR3 is 14 residues long. Germline V gene sequence: CDR1 SGHNT, CDR2 YYREEE (reference sequence). The V and J ends lost 7 bases and 0 bases respectively, with 10 bases between them. This CDR3 reads CASQREANTGELFF. The CDR3 DNA follows: TGTGCCAGCCAGAGGGAAGCGAACACCGGGGAGCTGTTTTTT.

This sequence joins TRBV6-5 and TRBJ2-5; 7 bases are shared with TRBD1. V shed 6 bases and J 1 base; nucleotides not matched to a gene: 2. The CDR3 consists of 13 residues. Germline CDR1 MNHEY, CDR2 SVGAGI. The CDR3 DNA reads TGTGCCAGCAGGCGGACAGGCCAAGAGACCCAGTACTTC. Translating gives CASRRTGQETQYF.

This chain joins TRBV6-1 and TRBJ2-1, with a possible D match to TRBD2 (6 bases). The V and J ends lost 3 bases and 4 bases respectively, with 16 bases between them. Germline V gene lookup returns CDR1 MNHNS and CDR2 SASEGT. CDR3 length: 16 amino acids. The DNA for the CDR3 is TGTGCCAGCAGTGAGTTCCCGGGAGCATCTTACAATGAGCAGTTCTTC. Protein: CASSEFPGASYNEQFF.

The chain links TRBV29-1 to TRBJ1-3, with D perhaps matching TRBD1 (5 bases). The germline V gene has CDR1 SQVTM and CDR2 ANQGSEA. V was clipped by 6 bases and J by 3 bases, with 12 bases between them. The CDR3 sequence is 13 residues long. The CDR3 spells CSVQRGGGNTIYF. The DNA of the CDR3 is TGCAGCGTCCAACGGGGCGGTGGAAACACCATATATTTT.

CDR3 coding DNA: TGTGCCAGCAGTTTATGGACAGGCGACTACAATGAGCAGTTCTTC. It encodes CASSLWTGDYNEQFF. This chain uses TRBV27 with TRBJ2-1; 7 nucleotides agree with TRBD1. Germline CDR1 and CDR2: MNHEY and SMNVEV (reference sequence). V lost 1 base and J lost 3; bases outside the gene matches: 3. CDR3 length: 15 amino acids.

This rearrangement joins TRBV2 to TRBJ2-1; TRBD1 or TRBD2 may be the D gene (6 bases each). The CDR3 totals 15 residues. Germline CDR1 reads SNHLY; CDR2 reads FYNNEI. The germline V and J ends were trimmed by 6 bases and 7 bases, with 19 bases remaining between them. The CDR3 DNA reads as TGTGCCAGCAGCTCCTCCCGTGGGGGGCCAAATGAGCAGTTCTTC. Protein: CASSSSRGGPNEQFF.

This sequence joins TRBV5-1 and TRBJ2-1; 7 nucleotides match TRBD1. CDR1 and CDR2 from the germline V gene are SGHRS and YFSETQ. V was pared by 0 bases and J by 4 bases, with 7 bases of the junction left unmatched. CDR3 size: 16 residues. Written as DNA, the CDR3 is TGCGCCAGCAGCTTGGTTCTCCCAGGGGGTTACAATGAGCAGTTCTTC. Its protein is CASSLVLPGGYNEQFF.